One TCR beta chain is described in this entry. As yet, its antigen is unknown. Sample donors were healthy Caucasian individuals that came from Russia, aged about 6 to 100. The CDR3 spans 14 residues. CDR1 KGHSH and CDR2 LQKENI come from the germline V gene. Trimming left V 0 bases short and J 2 bases short, with 8 bases between. Together with a sample-barcoded 5' primer, a J-beta primer mix was included in a second PCR lasting roughly 6 to 12 cycles. Each of the cDNA molecules was tagged by a template-switch adaptor with 12 random nucleotides. TCRdb called the 5' RACE reads again in MiXCR, with one record for every CDR3 protein. The sample carries 750,000 to 950,000 distinct CDR3 sequences, approximately 53% recorded once. These data originate in a study of blood T cells in healthy people across ages. General observations from the study: Diversity estimates from one million T cells were considered underestimates. There was a strong correlation between TCR beta diversity and naive T cell percentage.

Specimen: blood. The V call is TRBV18, the J call TRBJ2-7, with a weak D call TRBD1 (6 bases). This TCR was sampled from a man older than 75 in good health. The CDR3 spells CASSPPDRTYEQYF. For the CDR3, the DNA is TGTGCCAGCTCACCACCCGACAGGACCTACGAGCAGTACTTC.